The clone carrying this T cell receptor (beta chain) was observed a single time. What it binds is unknown. With 60 Vbeta and 13 Jbeta primers, the PCR was carried out. Method: immunoSEQ multiplex PCR; TCRdb's copy keeps in-frame clones and lacks some. The sample carries fewer than 200,000 clones, roughly 80% recorded once. Donors consisted of healthy bone marrow donors. The sample comes from a study of cytomegalovirus exposure and HLA in healthy donors. Findings and limits, study-wide: Both high specificity and high sensitivity reportedly marked the classifier's diagnosis of cytomegalovirus status. Researchers reported in a later analysis that a missense DCLRE1C variant was tied to TCR beta V- and J-gene trimming.

The sequencing sample was made of PBMCs. This clonotype originated in a girl aged 2-10 years in good health and CMV-seropositive.

The CDR3 here is CASTLTPDAGTTTEAFF. The CDR3, as DNA: TGTGCCAGCACTCTAACCCCCGACGCAGGGACAACCACTGAAGCTTTCTTT. J is TRBJ1-1 and V is TRBV27, with D perhaps TRBD1 (6 bases). V gave up 7 bases and J gave up 4 bases, with 25 bases separating them. CDR1 and CDR2 from the germline V gene are MNHEY and SMNVEV (reference sequence). The CDR3 covers 17 residues.